The clone carrying this T cell receptor beta chain was counted a few times. PCR was performed using 60 Vbeta and 13 Jbeta primers. The method was immunoSEQ multiplex PCR; TCRdb's version includes in-frame clones alone and lacks a portion of them. The sample comprises under 150,000 clones, roughly 9% of which are singletons, and less than 4% rests with the top ten. The sample belongs to a study of cytomegalovirus exposure and HLA in healthy donors. Per germline, CDR1 MDHEN and CDR2 SYDVKM. V lost 5 bases to trimming and J lost 9 bases; unmatched junction nucleotides: 6. This CDR3 comprises 12 residues.

Sequenced: PBMCs. The receptor comes from a man between 25 and 39 years old in good health and CMV-seronegative. The rearrangement uses TRBV28 and TRBJ2-7; 8 positions agree with TRBD2. The CDR3 DNA sequence: TGTGCCAGCAGTCACGGGGGGGGTAGGCAGTACTTC. This sequence encodes CASSHGGGRQYF.